This is a list of T cell receptor beta chains from one sample in a study of blood T cell repertoires in COVID-19. Clones were read by immunoSEQ multiplex PCR, and TCRdb kept only the in-frame ones, dropping some. The table lists about 200,000 clones, under 90% of them singletons. Sequencing was done on a sample of peripheral blood. These receptors were taken from a human donor in a cohort sampled during active COVID-19. Both conserved end residues are part of each CDR3. The order of the fields is clone size, J gene, V gene, D gene, CDR3 protein, CDR3 DNA. The D gene is left open where the match is weak. Clone size is shown for a subset of rows, as once, few, many or a class of expanded clone.

>-|TRBJ1-6|TRBV15|-
CAGGPPRYNSPLHF
TGTGCCGGGGGCCCGCCGAGATATAATTCACCCCTCCACTTT
>-|TRBJ2-2|TRBV7-9|-
CASSPRNTGELFF
TGTGCCAGCAGCCCCCGTAACACCGGGGAGCTGTTTTTT
>-|TRBJ2-6|TRBV19|TRBD1
CASSIGTGSGANVLTF
TGTGCCAGTAGTATAGGGACAGGTTCTGGGGCCAACGTCCTGACTTTC
>-|TRBJ1-4|TRBV4-1|-
CASSLQTTNEKLFF
TGCGCCAGCAGCCTACAGACAACTAATGAAAAACTGTTTTTT
>-|TRBJ1-2|TRBV10-1|TRBD1
CASSDLQGVGYTF
TGCGCCAGCAGCGATTTACAGGGGGTTGGCTACACCTTC
>-|TRBJ2-3|TRBV30|-
CAWSVRQGQTDTQYF
TGTGCCTGGAGTGTACGGCAGGGGCAGACAGATACGCAGTATTTT
>once|TRBJ1-2|TRBV4-2|TRBD1
CASSQETGTGDGYTF
TGTGCCAGCAGCCAGGAGACCGGGACAGGGGATGGCTACACCTTC
>-|TRBJ1-4|TRBV9|-
CASSVAPGLNEKLFF
TGTGCCAGCAGCGTTGCCCCGGGACTTAATGAAAAACTGTTTTTT
>-|TRBJ1-3|TRBV28|-
CASSRHSGNTIYF
TGTGCCAGCAGCCGACACTCTGGAAACACCATATATTTT
>-|TRBJ1-3|TRBV21-1|-
CASSKTLPAGNTIYF
TGTGCCAGCAGCAAAACCCTGCCAGCTGGAAACACCATATATTTT
>-|TRBJ2-7|TRBV19|TRBD1
CASRETGRSYEQYF
TGTGCCAGTAGGGAGACAGGGCGCTCCTACGAGCAGTACTTC
>-|TRBJ2-4|TRBV3-1/TRBV3-2|TRBD2
CAAGELKNIQYF
TGTGCCGCGGGAGAGCTCAAAAACATTCAGTACTTC
>-|TRBJ2-1|TRBV10-3|TRBD1
CASRTTNPGQGLNEQFF
TGTGCCTCTCGTACGACGAATCCCGGACAGGGGTTGAATGAGCAGTTCTTC
>-|TRBJ2-7|TRBV7-9|TRBD2
CASRTTLAGAYEQYF
TGTGCCAGCAGAACGACTCTAGCGGGAGCCTACGAGCAGTACTTC
>-|TRBJ1-6|TRBV14|-
CASSHSGRSGSPLHF
TGTGCCAGCAGCCATAGCGGTCGGTCGGGATCACCCCTCCACTTT
>-|TRBJ1-5|TRBV6-1|-
CASSDTMSQPQHF
TGTGCCAGCAGTGACACGATGAGTCAGCCCCAGCATTTT
>-|TRBJ2-2|TRBV19|-
CASSHHRVSLNRELFF
TGTGCCAGTAGTCACCACAGGGTATCCCTCAACCGGGAGCTGTTTTTT
>-|TRBJ1-4|TRBV30|-
CAWSVDSLREKLFF
TGTGCCTGGAGTGTAGACAGCTTGCGGGAAAAACTGTTTTTT
>-|TRBJ2-1|TRBV7-2|TRBD2
CASSLAREGVGEQFF
TGTGCCAGCAGCTTAGCGCGGGAGGGCGTCGGTGAGCAGTTCTTC
>-|TRBJ1-1|TRBV5-1|-
CASSLGGQSVAFF
TGCGCCAGCAGCTTGGGCGGACAGTCGGTGGCTTTCTTT
>-|TRBJ2-1|TRBV5-4|TRBD2
CASSLVGLAGAGEQFF
TGTGCCAGCAGCTTGGTAGGCCTAGCGGGAGCAGGTGAGCAGTTCTTC
>-|TRBJ1-2|TRBV29-1|TRBD1
CSARDSYYGYTF
TGCAGCGCCAGGGACAGCTACTATGGCTACACCTTC
>-|TRBJ2-1|TRBV9|-
CASGRRHNEQFF
TGTGCCAGCGGCCGCAGACATAATGAGCAGTTCTTC
>-|TRBJ2-2|TRBV28|-
CASSPLATRGTGELFF
TGTGCCAGCAGTCCCCTAGCTACCCGAGGCACCGGGGAGCTGTTTTTT
>-|TRBJ2-7|TRBV5-1|-
CASSLYDNSYEQYF
TGCGCCAGCAGCTTGTACGACAACTCCTACGAGCAGTACTTC
>-|TRBJ2-1|TRBV7-8|TRBD2
CASSSLAGSYNEQFF
TGTGCCAGCAGCTCCTTAGCGGGCTCCTACAATGAGCAGTTCTTC
>once|TRBJ1-5|TRBV19|-
CASSIGGLGQPQHF
TGTGCCAGTAGTATAGGGGGCCTCGGTCAGCCCCAGCATTTT